A single sample is the source of the 19 T cell receptor beta chains below, sequenced in a study of beta chain features in type 1 diabetes. Sequenced material consisted of expressed TCRB transcripts (all of the isolated RNA was reverse transcribed). The table came from immunoSEQ multiplex PCR; TCRdb's copy has only in-frame clones and leaves some out. The sample lists around 240,000 clones; 68% were seen once. Specimen: naive CD4+ T cells from blood. The receptors originated from a man aged 25 to 40 in good health.

The V gene is TRBV30, the J gene TRBJ1-2; no reliable D call. The CDR3 is made up of 13 amino acids. V lost 3 bases and J 4 bases, leaving 12 bases between the germline ends. Germline-derived CDR1 and CDR2 are GTSNPN and SVGIG (reference sequence). DNA of the CDR3: TGTGCCTGGAGCCGGACGCCACGCTATGGCTACACCTTC. Its translation is CAWSRTPRYGYTF.

The chain couples TRBV9 to TRBJ1-5, with D unclear. The CDR3 has 15 residues. Trimming stripped 0 bases from V and 4 bases from J, with 11 bases between. CDR1 and CDR2 from the germline V gene are SGDLS and YYNGEE. The CDR3 sequence is CASSVDGMGNQPQHF. DNA of the CDR3: TGTGCCAGCAGCGTAGACGGGATGGGAAATCAGCCCCAGCATTTT.

The V gene is TRBV30, the J gene TRBJ2-7; the D gene is possibly TRBD2 (6 bases). Trimming took 0 bases from V and 6 from J, leaving 15 bases between them. The CDR3 is made up of 14 amino acids. CDR1 and CDR2 (germline): GTSNPN, SVGIG (reference sequence). Here the CDR3 reads CAWSVLRQGGEQYF. CDR3 coding DNA: TGTGCCTGGAGTGTACTTCGCCAGGGAGGCGAGCAGTACTTC.

V gene TRBV9 combines with J gene TRBJ2-1; maybe TRBD2 (6 bases). V gave up 1 base and J gave up 8 bases, with 13 bases separating them. The germline gives CDR1 SGDLS, CDR2 YYNGEE. The CDR3 covers 14 residues. Written as DNA, the CDR3 is TGTGCCAGCAGCGTAATAGGAGGGTCGGATGAGCAGTTCTTC. It specifies CASSVIGGSDEQFF.

This chain links TRBV7-2 with TRBJ2-1; a weak D match, TRBD2 (5 bases). Germline assignment: CDR1 SGHTA and CDR2 FQGNSA. V was trimmed by 2 bases and J by 6 bases, leaving 8 bases between them. The CDR3 runs to 13 residues. CDR3 nucleotides: TGTGCCAGCAGCTTACAACTAGTCAATGAGCAGTTCTTC. Translated: CASSLQLVNEQFF.

The chain has TRBV7-9 and TRBJ2-3; D ambiguous. Germline V gene lookup returns CDR1 SEHNR and CDR2 FQNEAQ (reference sequence). Trimming removed 8 bases from V and 7 bases from J, with 25 bases in between. The CDR3 covers 16 residues. Here the CDR3 reads CASSLWPGPAPHTQYF. Here the CDR3 DNA reads TGTGCCAGCTCCCTCTGGCCGGGCCCAGCACCACATACGCAGTATTTT. Variable domain in full (rest from reference TRBV7-9 and TRBJ2-3): DTGVSQNPRHKITKRGQNVTFRCDPISEHNRLYWYRQTLGQGPEFLTYFQNEAQLEKSRLLSDRFSAERPKGSFSTLEIQRTEQGDSAMYLCASSLWPGPAPHTQYFGPGTRLTVL.

CDR3 nucleotide sequence: TGTGCCAGCAGCCCCTCGAGGGGGCTCTACGAGCAGTACTTC. Amino acid sequence: CASSPSRGLYEQYF. The rearrangement links TRBV4-2 to TRBJ2-7; 7 bases are shared with TRBD1. The trim removed 4 bases at V and 3 bases at J, leaving 6 bases unmatched. CDR1 and CDR2 from the germline V gene are LGHNA and YNFKEQ. This CDR3 contains 14 residues.

The V and J genes are TRBV30 and TRBJ2-1; 12 bases agree with TRBD2. The CDR3 runs to 14 residues. CDR1 and CDR2 (germline): GTSNPN, SVGIG (reference sequence). Germline trimming cut 3 bases from V and 6 bases from J; bases unmatched to any gene: 3. The DNA of the CDR3 is TGTGCCTGGAGCGGACTAGCGGGGTTCAATGAGCAGTTCTTC. Encoded protein: CAWSGLAGFNEQFF.

The rearrangement links TRBV6-6 to TRBJ2-3; TRBD1 aligns across 9 bases. The trim removed 7 bases at V and 1 base at J, leaving 9 bases unmatched. The CDR3 covers 16 residues. Germline assignment: CDR1 MNHNY and CDR2 SVGAGI (reference sequence). CDR3 protein: CASTNGDRAGTDTQYF. The CDR3, as DNA: TGTGCCAGCACAAACGGGGACAGGGCGGGCACAGATACGCAGTATTTT.

The table lists this clone with a count of one. V gene TRBV29-1 combines with J gene TRBJ2-1, with D perhaps TRBD1 (6 bases). CDR3 length: 14 amino acids. Trimming left V 7 bases short and J 10 bases short, with 23 bases between. Germline V gene lookup returns CDR1 SQVTM and CDR2 ANQGSEA. For the CDR3, the DNA is TGCAGCGGTAAGGTAGCCAACAGGGATCAAGAGCAGTTCTTC. Residues: CSGKVANRDQEQFF.

This clone was recorded only once. This chain uses TRBV5-1 with TRBJ2-1; 8 positions agree with TRBD1. Germline assignment: CDR1 SGHRS and CDR2 YFSETQ. The CDR3 has 16 residues. Trimming removed 0 bases from V and 3 bases from J; junction bases left unmatched: 5. CDR3 sequence: CASSLEGDRNYNEQFF. CDR3 DNA sequence: TGCGCCAGCAGCTTGGAAGGGGACAGGAACTACAATGAGCAGTTCTTC.

This chain links TRBV30 with TRBJ1-2, with 10 nucleotides matching TRBD1. V lost 0 bases to trimming and J lost 2 bases; unmatched junction nucleotides: 0. CDR3 length: 14 amino acids. Germline V gene lookup returns CDR1 GTSNPN and CDR2 SVGIG (reference sequence). The CDR3 protein is CAWSVDRGNYGYTF. The CDR3 DNA reads TGTGCCTGGAGTGTGGACAGGGGGAACTATGGCTACACCTTC.

This rearrangement joins TRBV27 to TRBJ2-7; maybe TRBD2 (6 bases). Germline loops: CDR1 MNHEY, CDR2 SMNVEV (reference sequence). The CDR3 is 13 residues long. Trimming took off 0 bases at V and 8 bases at J, with 11 bases between the two ends. The CDR3 region has the DNA TGTGCCAGCAGTTTATCGGGACTCGGGAAGCAGTACTTC. It specifies CASSLSGLGKQYF.

V is TRBV6-5 and J is TRBJ2-5; 10 bases fit TRBD1. The CDR3 has 14 residues. Germline loops: CDR1 MNHEY, CDR2 SVGAGI. V was clipped by 6 bases and J by 5 bases; unmatched bases: 6. CDR3 coding DNA: TGTGCCAGCAGACAGGGACAGGGGTTGGAGACCCAGTACTTC. Translating gives CASRQGQGLETQYF.

The sample holds one count of this clone. V and J are TRBV12-5 and TRBJ1-2; D remains ambiguous. In germline, CDR1 is LGHNT, CDR2 FRNRAP. The ends were cut back, 4 bases at V and 2 bases at J, with 2 bases in the middle. This CDR3 has 11 residues. CDR3 coding DNA: TGTGCTAGTGGTTCCAACTATGGCTACACCTTC. This translates into CASGSNYGYTF.

CDR3 in DNA: TGTGCCAGCACCCAGGGGACCGGGGAGCTGTTTTTT. It specifies CASTQGTGELFF. This sequence joins TRBV6-6 and TRBJ2-2; D perhaps matches TRBD1 (6 bases). The V gene's germline CDR1 is MNHNY and CDR2 SVGAGI (reference sequence). The V and J ends lost 7 bases and 5 bases respectively, with 8 bases between them. The CDR3 has 12 amino acids.

Only a few counts were recorded for this clone. The chain uses TRBV28 and TRBJ2-1; 10 positions match TRBD2. The J segment lost 7 bases and the V segment lost 6 bases, leaving 12 bases of the junction unmatched. CDR1 is MDHEN and CDR2 is SYDVKM in the germline V gene. The CDR3 has 16 residues. The CDR3 nucleotides read TGTGCCAGCAGCCTGGTTGGGCTAGCGGGGGCGAATGAGCAGTTCTTC. It translates to CASSLVGLAGANEQFF.

The chain couples TRBV5-4 to TRBJ2-5, with a possible D match to TRBD2 (5 bases). The germline V and J ends were trimmed by 0 bases and 1 base, with 13 bases remaining between them. This CDR3 is 16 amino acids long. Per germline, CDR1 SGHNT and CDR2 YYREEE (reference sequence). The CDR3 DNA follows: TGTGCCAGCAGCTTGGCCGCGGGCCACCCCCAAGAGACCCAGTACTTC. The encoded protein is CASSLAAGHPQETQYF.

The CDR3 DNA follows: TGTGCCAGCAGCGTAGAGACACGGTCACAAGAGACCCAGTACTTC. It is translated as CASSVETRSQETQYF. The chain links TRBV9 to TRBJ2-5; no clear D. V dropped 0 bases and J dropped 2 bases, with 11 bases sitting between them. Per germline, CDR1 SGDLS and CDR2 YYNGEE. The CDR3 contains 15 residues.